This note documents a single T cell receptor (beta chain) sequence. Its antigen is undetermined. This record comes from a study of T cell responses to AZD1222 COVID-19 vaccine. Study observations and caveats: Receipt of two AZD1222 doses was followed by a rise in Spike-specific TCR breadth and depth.

Repertoires were generated with immunoSEQ multiplex PCR, while TCRdb's copy carries only in-frame clones and drops some. Here the sample spans around 140,000 clones, nearly 95% being singletons. The CDR3 has 16 residues. The germline gives CDR1 MDHEN, CDR2 SYDVKM. Deletions cut 10 bases from V and 3 bases from J, with 24 bases between. This TCR was sampled from an adult in good health. This chain joins TRBV28 and TRBJ1-2; D might be TRBD1 (6 bases). The material was peripheral blood, obtained on day 0 of AZD1222 vaccination. The CDR3 region has the DNA TGTGCCAACAATCCTCAACTGTGGGGGGCGGACTATGGCTACACCTTC. Its protein is CANNPQLWGADYGYTF.